The 5 T cell receptor beta chains in this list originate from one sample, sequenced in a study of human T cells and chemical hapten exposure. As for time point: patch test 1, 2 weeks after DPC sensitization. The treatment was: therapeutic diphenylcyclopropenone sensitization with weekly scalp DPC. Each CDR3 protein gets one entry after TCRdb re-called the RACE reads with MiXCR. The data show fewer than 130,000 distinct CDR3 sequences, approximately 10% seen once. The source material was whole blood, sampled in connection with sensitization to the hapten diphenylcyclopropenone (DPC). These receptors were obtained from a woman in her 40s with alopecia areata. Some clones in this sample may be carry-over from other donors' samples.

In this sample, this clonotype turned up many times. This chain connects TRBV5-4 to TRBJ2-6; D is ambiguous. Germline lookup yields CDR1 SGHNT and CDR2 YYREEE (reference sequence). The V end lost 2 bases, the J end lost 1 base, and 7 bases lay between the germline ends. This CDR3 is built from 15 residues. For the CDR3, the DNA is TGTGCCAGCAGCTTTCGGCAATCTGGGGCCAACGTCCTGACTTTC. Translation: CASSFRQSGANVLTF.

This clonotype was found many times. The rearrangement links TRBV6-2 or TRBV6-3 to TRBJ2-5; D is uncertain. The V end lost 2 bases, the J end lost 4 bases, and 8 bases lay between the germline ends. Germline V gives CDR1 MNHEY, CDR2 SVGEGT. The CDR3 sequence is 13 residues long. The CDR3 DNA reads as TGTGCCAGCAGTTACGGGCCGGGAGAGACCCAGTACTTC. Amino acids: CASSYGPGETQYF.

This clonotype was recorded at least ten times. The genes are TRBV12-3 or TRBV12-4 and TRBJ2-7, with TRBD2 as a possible D gene (5 bases). The CDR3 covers 13 residues. The germline V and J ends were trimmed by 6 bases and 6 bases, with 15 bases remaining between them. The CDR3 coding sequence is TGTGCCAGCAGGAGAGCGGCATGGACCGAGCAGTACTTC. It translates to CASRRAAWTEQYF.

The chain recombines TRBV11-2 with TRBJ2-5; 9 bases match TRBD2. Germline V lookup: CDR1 SGHAT, CDR2 FQNNGV. V lost 4 bases to trimming and J lost 1 base; unmatched junction nucleotides: 4. There are 15 residues in the CDR3. The CDR3 loop is CASSWGTSLQETQYF. The DNA of the CDR3 is TGTGCCAGCAGCTGGGGGACTAGCCTCCAAGAGACCCAGTACTTC.

The CDR3 nucleotides read TGTGCCAGCTCAGCGGGTTATAGCAATCAGCCCCAGCATTTT. Translating it yields CASSAGYSNQPQHF. J is TRBJ1-5 and V is TRBV18; D gene ambiguous. V shed 5 bases and J shed 0 bases, with 8 bases lying between them. CDR1 and CDR2 from the germline V gene are KGHSH and LQKENI. This CDR3 is 14 amino acids long.